This T cell receptor (beta chain) is drawn from a study of blood T cell repertoires in COVID-19 (dated by TCRdb to 2020 to 2022). Regarding the study in general: Samples from collaborators originated in the United States, Italy and Spain and spanned both the acute and convalescent phases of COVID-19. Sample metadata almost always included a de-identified subject ID, COVID-19 status, age in years and sex. Where HLA class I and class II types were available, the types were taken from metadata supplied by the sample provider, not from assay-based typing. Samples were obtained from the ongoing ImmuneRACE study (first 160 participants) and from about 1,300 subjects provided by 6 global collaborators. The prospective study material was composed of cDNA or gDNA derived from T cells, B-cell-depleted T cells, or PBMCs. The repertoires were made available in a free public database intended to serve as a resource for research on the immune response to SARS-CoV-2. The dataset comprised deeply sampled blood TCRbeta repertoires from subjects exposed to, actively infected with, or recovered from COVID-19. Study-level results and caveats: The quantity of clinical and demographic metadata differed by source and by participant and was supplied without curation.

TCRbeta CDR3 regions were amplified from genomic DNA by means of the immunoSEQ Assay, a bias-controlled multiplex PCR. Per the authors' processing: The number of nucleated cells in each sample was estimated by amplification of reference gene primers within the assay. To quantify the absolute abundance of each unique TCRbeta CDR3 rearrangement, sequence reads were collapsed and filtered. For each sample, productive Simpson clonality was calculated as the square root of Simpson's diversity index across productive rearrangements. Not all clones reach the TCRdb copy of this immuneACCESS table, which keeps in-frame sequences only. Checked studies attribute under half of the gap to unresolved V genes and leave the rest unexplained. D and trimming come from the DNA, and the V and J calls and clone size come from that table. Here the sample has roughly 380,000 clones; roughly nine tenths occur a single time. The top ten clones comprise 3% of the sample.

From a lookup of the germline V gene (reference sequence), CDR1 and CDR2 are MNHEY and SMNVEV. From the cysteine up to the phenylalanine, the CDR3 has a length of 17 residues. Only the CDR3 portion is preserved as DNA: 51 bases, with reading frame beginning at the first base. V has 7 bases trimmed and J has 1 base trimmed; junction bases matching no gene number 10. Participants in the prospective study were aged roughly 18 to 95 years, lived in 24 United States geographic areas, and enrolled through a virtual design. Cohort assignment in the prospective study relied on participant-reported clinical history from a screening survey and a study questionnaire. Recovered participants in ImmuneRACE Cohort 3 were defined as having two consecutive negative NP/OP PCR tests, clearance from a healthcare professional, or resolution of symptoms. Each participant in the prospective study had whole blood, serum and a nasopharyngeal or oropharyngeal swab collected by mobile phlebotomists. Prospective study participants could optionally give additional blood draws and questionnaires over an approximately 2-month period. Prospective study blood samples were shipped either frozen or at room temperature before DNA extraction.

With regard to this clone: It lacks a known antigen. Per-base qualities were not stored, and no clone one base away is much larger.

The V and J genes are TRBV27 and TRBJ1-1, and TRBD1 matches 12 of the central bases. The receptor was isolated from a woman under 40 who had recovered from COVID-19. Sequenced sample: PBMCs or T cells enriched from blood (not recorded which). CDR3 reads: CASTTGTGGSRNTEAFF. The DNA reads TGTGCCAGCACCACCGGGACAGGGGGCTCGAGGAACACTGAAGCTTTCTTT.